A single sample gave rise to the 13 T cell receptor beta chains below, sequenced in a study of blood T cell repertoires in COVID-19. Some clones are missing from TCRdb's copy, which holds only in-frame ones; the method was immunoSEQ multiplex PCR. The sample comprises 150,000 or so clones, 88% of which are singletons, and 10% rests with the top ten. Sample: peripheral blood. Receptors originate from a man aged 50-60 years with acute or convalescent COVID-19.

This clone has only a few counts. CDR3: CASSSDGGRNQPQHF. The DNA for the CDR3 is TGTGCCAGCAGCTCAGATGGGGGCCGCAATCAGCCCCAGCATTTT. The chain is built from TRBV7-9 and TRBJ1-5; D might be TRBD1 (6 bases). Germline V lookup: CDR1 SEHNR, CDR2 FQNEAQ (reference sequence). This CDR3 is built from 15 residues. The V end was cut by 4 bases, the J end by 2 bases, with 12 bases between.

V and J are TRBV18 and TRBJ1-2, with TRBD1 matching over 7 bases. The ends lost 3 bases at V and 4 bases at J; junction bases unmatched: 5. CDR1 is KGHSH and CDR2 is LQKENI in the germline V gene. There are 14 residues in the CDR3. The chain's CDR3 is CASSPGQIFYGYTF. The DNA of the CDR3 is TGTGCCAGCTCACCGGGACAGATTTTCTATGGCTACACCTTC. Looking up the rest from reference TRBV18 and TRBJ1-2 gives the full variable domain: NAGVMQNPRHLVRRRGQEARLRCSPMKGHSHVYWYRQLPEEGLKFMVYLQKENIIDESGMPKERFSAEFPKEGPSILRIQQVVRGDSAAYFCASSPGQIFYGYTFGSGTRLTVV.

This clone has just a few counts. The rearrangement links TRBV19 to TRBJ1-2, with D tentatively TRBD1 (5 bases). Germline V gives CDR1 LNHDA, CDR2 SQIVND (reference sequence). V dropped 6 bases and J dropped 7 bases, with 18 bases sitting between them. This CDR3 contains 14 residues. The CDR3 DNA reads as TGTGCCAGTAGGCAGGGCGGGGACCTCTCTGGCTACACCTTC. This gives the protein CASRQGGDLSGYTF.

The chain joins TRBV2 to TRBJ2-7; D not certain. This CDR3 comprises 15 residues. V lost 1 base and J 2 bases, leaving 12 bases between the germline ends. CDR1 SNHLY and CDR2 FYNNEI come from the germline V gene. The CDR3 sequence: CASSEEFALTYEQYF. The CDR3 DNA reads as TGTGCCAGCAGTGAAGAGTTCGCACTAACCTACGAGCAGTACTTC.

The chain links TRBV28 to TRBJ1-2; 7 bases map to TRBD1. Germline V gene data show CDR1 as MDHEN and CDR2 as SYDVKM. The CDR3 runs 14 residues. Trimming cost V 5 bases and J 8 bases; bases outside gene matches: 11. The CDR3 nucleotides read TGTGCCAGCAGTGCTCTAGACAGGGTCGGAGGCTACACCTTC. This codes for CASSALDRVGGYTF.

The V and J genes are TRBV7-2 and TRBJ2-7, with D possibly matching TRBD2 (5 bases). The CDR3 spans 15 residues. V was pared by 5 bases and J by 0 bases, with 14 bases between. Germline CDR1 SGHTA, CDR2 FQGNSA. The chain's CDR3 is CASSPLPGSSYEQYF. Written as DNA, the CDR3 is TGTGCCAGCAGCCCGCTTCCGGGGTCCTCCTACGAGCAGTACTTC.

The chain uses TRBV5-1 and TRBJ2-3, with D unclear. The germline CDR1 and CDR2 sequences are SGHRS and YFSETQ. The V end lost 4 bases, the J end lost 6 bases, and 15 bases lay between the germline ends. This CDR3 has 14 amino acids. The CDR3 DNA sequence: TGCGCCAGCAGCCTTGGTGCGCCCCCGGATACGCAGTATTTT. It codes for CASSLGAPPDTQYF.

This sequence joins TRBV7-9 and TRBJ2-3; no firm D call. Trimming took off 5 bases at V and 0 bases at J, with 12 bases between the two ends. Germline values: CDR1 SEHNR, CDR2 FQNEAQ (reference sequence). There are 15 residues in the CDR3. DNA of the CDR3: TGTGCCAGCAGCCGTCGTCAGATTAGCACAGATACGCAGTATTTT. As protein: CASSRRQISTDTQYF. The whole variable domain, remainder taken from reference TRBV7-9 and TRBJ2-3, is DTGVSQNPRHKITKRGQNVTFRCDPISEHNRLYWYRQTLGQGPEFLTYFQNEAQLEKSRLLSDRFSAERPKGSFSTLEIQRTEQGDSAMYLCASSRRQISTDTQYFGPGTRLTVL.

The chain has TRBV2 and TRBJ1-1, with 9 nucleotides matching TRBD1. The ends lost 0 bases at V and 5 bases at J; junction bases unmatched: 4. Germline loops: CDR1 SNHLY, CDR2 FYNNEI. This CDR3 has 15 amino acids. The CDR3 region is CASSEAGQGLTEAFF. CDR3 DNA: TGTGCCAGCAGTGAAGCGGGACAGGGATTGACTGAAGCTTTCTTT. Combining the CDR3 with reference TRBV2 and TRBJ1-1 gives the whole variable domain EPEVTQTPSHQVTQMGQEVILRCVPISNHLYFYWYRQILGQKVEFLVSFYNNEISEKSEIFDDQFSVERPDGSNFTLKIRSTKLEDSAMYFCASSEAGQGLTEAFFGQGTRLTVV.

CDR3 nucleotides: TGTGCCAGCAGCCTACAGGGGGCCCCCCAAGAGACCCAGTACTTC. Its protein product is CASSLQGAPQETQYF. The J gene is TRBJ2-5, the V gene TRBV7-2; TRBD1 agrees at 9 bases. V was clipped by 5 bases and J by 1 base; unmatched bases: 5. In germline, CDR1 is SGHTA, CDR2 FQGNSA. There are 15 residues in the CDR3.

This clone has just a few counts. The J gene is TRBJ1-2, the V gene TRBV6-6, with D perhaps matching TRBD1 (6 bases). CDR1 and CDR2 (germline): MNHNY, SVGAGI (reference sequence). V was clipped by 0 bases and J by 6 bases, with 11 bases between them. This CDR3 has 14 amino acids. The CDR3 DNA follows: TGTGCCAGCAGTTACTCGGTTTCAGGGGATGGCTACACCTTC. Protein: CASSYSVSGDGYTF.

The rearrangement uses TRBV5-1 and TRBJ1-4; 7 bases agree with TRBD1. Germline V gives CDR1 SGHRS, CDR2 YFSETQ. V lost 0 bases to trimming and J lost 10 bases; unmatched junction nucleotides: 18. The CDR3 is 18 residues long. The chain's CDR3 is CASSLGSAPRDSRGKLFF. CDR3 in DNA: TGCGCCAGCAGCTTGGGGTCGGCCCCCAGGGACAGTAGGGGAAAACTGTTTTTT.

This chain links TRBV28 with TRBJ2-1; TRBD2 aligns across 15 bases. This CDR3 has 18 residues. The junction had 16 bases not matched to a gene; V was cut back by 7 bases and J by 9 bases. Germline lookup yields CDR1 MDHEN and CDR2 SYDVKM. CDR3 amino acids: CASTRSPGTSGRSIEQFF. Written as DNA, the CDR3 is TGTGCCAGCACCCGATCCCCCGGGACTAGCGGGAGGAGTATTGAGCAGTTCTTC.